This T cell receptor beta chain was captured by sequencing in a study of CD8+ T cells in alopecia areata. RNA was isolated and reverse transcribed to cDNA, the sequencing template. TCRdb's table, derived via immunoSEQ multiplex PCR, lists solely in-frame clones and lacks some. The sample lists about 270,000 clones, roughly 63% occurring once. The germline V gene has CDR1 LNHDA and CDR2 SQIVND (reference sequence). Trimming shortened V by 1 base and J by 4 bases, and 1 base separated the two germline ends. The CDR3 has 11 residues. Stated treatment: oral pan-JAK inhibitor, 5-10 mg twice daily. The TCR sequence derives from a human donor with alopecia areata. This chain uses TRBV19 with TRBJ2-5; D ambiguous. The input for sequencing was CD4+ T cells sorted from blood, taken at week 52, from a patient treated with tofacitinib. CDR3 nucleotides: TGTGCCAGTAGTATAGCAGAGACCCAGTACTTC. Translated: CASSIAETQYF.